The 26 T cell receptor beta chains presented below share a single source sample, sequenced in a study of shared clonotypes between healthy human individuals. Clones were read by immunoSEQ multiplex PCR, and TCRdb kept only the in-frame ones, dropping some. Of 450,000 to 500,000 clones in the sample, approximately 78% were seen once. The sequencing input was PBMCs. All receptors derive from a woman aged 35 to 49 in good health. Some clones in this sample may be carry-over from other donors' samples.

This clone occurred once. This rearrangement joins TRBV6-1 to TRBJ1-2, with 7 nucleotides matching TRBD1. After removal of 7 bases from V and 1 base from J, the junction contained 6 bases not matched to a gene. Germline values: CDR1 MNHNS, CDR2 SASEGT. This CDR3 is 14 amino acids long. CDR3 loop: CASKEGAYNYGYTF. CDR3 coding DNA: TGTGCCAGCAAGGAGGGGGCTTATAACTATGGCTACACCTTC.

The J gene is TRBJ2-7, the V gene TRBV29-1; maybe TRBD1 (6 bases). Trimming removed 6 bases at V and 1 base at J, with 13 bases between. The CDR3 extends over 13 amino acids. Germline CDR1 reads SQVTM; CDR2 reads ANQGSEA. The CDR3 protein is CSVRKTGSYEQYF. In DNA form, the CDR3 reads TGCAGCGTGCGTAAGACAGGATCCTACGAGCAGTACTTC.

The V and J genes are TRBV5-5 and TRBJ2-3, with TRBD2 matching over 9 bases. The germline CDR1 and CDR2 sequences are SGHKS and YYEKEE (reference sequence). Unmatched junction bases numbered 4, after V lost 7 bases and J lost 1 base. The CDR3 is 14 residues long. The CDR3 here is CASLREGRTDTQYF. The CDR3 bases are TGTGCCAGCCTGCGGGAGGGCCGCACAGATACGCAGTATTTT.

The V and J genes are TRBV6-5 and TRBJ2-5; D may be TRBD2 (6 bases). Between the trimmed V and J ends, which lost 5 bases and 3 bases, there was a span of 13 bases. The CDR3 is made up of 14 amino acids. Germline CDR1 and CDR2: MNHEY and SVGAGI. The CDR3 reads CASSISGPKETQYF. CDR3 sequence (DNA): TGTGCCAGCAGTATTAGCGGCCCAAAAGAGACCCAGTACTTC.

The chain combines TRBV7-8 with TRBJ2-7, with 9 bases lining up with TRBD1. The CDR3 runs 15 residues. From germline, CDR1 is SGHVS and CDR2 FQNEAQ. Trimming at V came to 1 base and at J to 3 bases, leaving 4 bases not matched to a gene. CDR3: CASSLGQGGFYEQYF. CDR3 bases: TGTGCCAGCAGCTTAGGACAGGGGGGATTCTACGAGCAGTACTTC. The variable domain in full, with the rest retrieved from reference TRBV7-8 and TRBJ2-7, is GAGVSQSPRYKVAKRGQDVALRCDPISGHVSLFWYQQALGQGPEFLTYFQNEAQLDKSGLPSDRFFAERPEGSVSTLKIQRTQQEDSAVYLCASSLGQGGFYEQYFGPGTRLTVT.

V is TRBV7-9 and J is TRBJ2-6; the D is unclear. The V and J ends lost 5 bases and 0 bases respectively, with 8 bases between them. Germline CDR1 and CDR2: SEHNR and FQNEAQ (reference sequence). This CDR3 contains 15 residues. The CDR3 bases are TGTGCCAGCAGCGTAGGGTACTCTGGGGCCAACGTCCTGACTTTC. It translates to CASSVGYSGANVLTF. Filled out from reference TRBV7-9 and TRBJ2-6, the complete variable domain reads DTGVSQNPRHKITKRGQNVTFRCDPISEHNRLYWYRQTLGQGPEFLTYFQNEAQLEKSRLLSDRFSAERPKGSFSTLEIQRTEQGDSAMYLCASSVGYSGANVLTFGAGSRLTVL.

The chain uses TRBV23-1 and TRBJ2-7; TRBD2 is a possible D gene (6 bases). TRBV23-1 carries the ORF label, with uncertain function. The CDR3 length is 15 residues. V shed 0 bases and J shed 8 bases, with 17 bases lying between them. CDR3 nucleotide sequence: TGCGCCAGCAGTCAATCGTCAGGGAGGTCTTATAAGCAGTACTTC. Its translation is CASSQSSGRSYKQYF.

The chain joins TRBV7-3 to TRBJ2-3, with 14 bases aligning to TRBD2. The CDR3 contains 19 residues. From germline, CDR1 is SGHTA and CDR2 FQGTGA. V lost 5 bases, J lost 4 bases, and 14 bases stayed unmatched. The CDR3 bases are TGTGCCAGCAGCCTGTTAGGGCCGGGACTAGCGGGAGAAGCAGATACGCAGTATTTT. This translates into CASSLLGPGLAGEADTQYF. The variable domain in full, completed from reference TRBV7-3 and TRBJ2-3, reads GAGVSQTPSNKVTEKGKYVELRCDPISGHTALYWYRQSLGQGPEFLIYFQGTGAADDSGLPNDRFFAVRPEGSVSTLKIQRTERGDSAVYLCASSLLGPGLAGEADTQYFGPGTRLTVL.

This clone is a singleton in its sample. Other DNA sequences in the sample encode the same CDR3. This chain links TRBV18 with TRBJ2-1; 12 bases are a match to TRBD2. This CDR3 has 16 residues. Germline loops: CDR1 KGHSH, CDR2 LQKENI. After removal of 1 base from V and 5 bases from J, the junction contained 3 bases not matched to a gene. CDR3 sequence (DNA): TGTGCCAGCTCACCACAAAGGACTAGCGGGAACAATGAGCAGTTCTTC. This encodes CASSPQRTSGNNEQFF.

In its sample, this clone was seen a few times. This chain links TRBV7-8 with TRBJ2-1, with 8 bases that match TRBD2. Trimming at V came to 3 bases and at J to 6 bases, leaving 7 bases not matched to a gene. The CDR3 has 15 residues. Germline assignment: CDR1 SGHVS and CDR2 FQNEAQ. The CDR3 DNA reads as TGTGCCAGCAGCTTTAGACTAGCGTGGAGCAATGAGCAGTTCTTC. Protein: CASSFRLAWSNEQFF.

This chain connects TRBV29-1 to TRBJ2-7, with TRBD2 matching 12 bases. Trimming removed 4 bases from V and 3 bases from J; junction bases left unmatched: 10. Germline V gene data show CDR1 as SQVTM and CDR2 as ANQGSEA. The CDR3 has 16 amino acids. CDR3 coding DNA: TGCAGCGTTGGCGGATTGGGACTAGCGGGTAACTACGAGCAGTACTTC. Translating it yields CSVGGLGLAGNYEQYF.

The V gene is TRBV9, the J gene TRBJ2-7; D not certain. V was trimmed by 3 bases and J by 2 bases, leaving 12 bases between them. Looked up from germline, CDR1 is SGDLS and CDR2 is YYNGEE. This CDR3 is 14 amino acids long. DNA for the CDR3: TGTGCCAGCAGCGCCCGGGCCAGGCCCTACGAGCAGTACTTC. Protein product: CASSARARPYEQYF.

The chain joins TRBV30 to TRBJ2-5; D unresolved. The J call is in doubt because the DNA end fits TRBJ2-7 better. Germline V CDR1 and CDR2: GTSNPN, SVGIG (reference sequence). The CDR3 extends over 15 amino acids. The CDR3 DNA sequence: TGTGCCTGGAGTGCTGGGTTCACCGGATCCTACGAGCAGTACTTC. This sequence encodes CAWSAGFTGSYEQYF.

The genes are TRBV11-2 and TRBJ2-1; 12 positions agree with TRBD2. Germline lookup yields CDR1 SGHAT and CDR2 FQNNGV. The J segment lost 5 bases and the V segment lost 4 bases, leaving 0 bases of the junction unmatched. CDR3 length: 14 residues. The CDR3 here is CASSWTSGDNEQFF. CDR3 sequence (DNA): TGTGCCAGCAGCTGGACTAGCGGGGACAATGAGCAGTTCTTC.

The CDR3 sequence: CASSKSTGALNTGELFF. In DNA, the CDR3 is TGTGCCAGCAGCAAGTCCACAGGGGCTTTGAACACCGGGGAGCTGTTTTTT. The chain has TRBV7-9 and TRBJ2-2; 7 bases fit TRBD1. CDR1 and CDR2 from the germline V gene are SEHNR and FQNEAQ (reference sequence). The CDR3 loop spans 17 amino acids. The V segment lost 5 bases and the J segment 1 base; nucleotides outside the gene matches: 10.

The V call is TRBV28, the J call TRBJ2-7; a possible D gene is TRBD2 (5 bases). This CDR3 contains 15 residues. From germline, CDR1 is MDHEN and CDR2 SYDVKM. Trimming stripped 4 bases from V and 0 bases from J, with 13 bases between. The CDR3 region is CASSSPGLLSYEQYF. The DNA for the CDR3 is TGTGCCAGCAGTTCCCCCGGACTTCTCTCCTACGAGCAGTACTTC.

This clone was detected only once. The chain uses TRBV5-3 and TRBJ2-1; D unresolved. TRBV5-3 falls under the ORF class, with uncertain function. The CDR3 contains 15 residues. Between the trimmed V and J ends, which lost 0 bases and 0 bases, there was a span of 7 bases. CDR3 in amino acids: CARSLGVCSYNEQFF. The CDR3 coding sequence is TGTGCCAGAAGCTTGGGGGTTTGCTCCTACAATGAGCAGTTCTTC.

This rearrangement joins TRBV6-5 to TRBJ2-2; 10 positions match TRBD2. In germline, CDR1 is MNHEY, CDR2 SVGAGI. The CDR3 is 15 amino acids. Trimming at V came to 8 bases and at J to 6 bases, leaving 9 bases not matched to a gene. CDR3 sequence reads: CASCYDGLAAGELFF. DNA of the CDR3: TGTGCCAGCTGCTACGACGGACTAGCGGCCGGGGAGCTGTTTTTT.

This clone appeared once. Other nucleotide sequences from this sample produce the same CDR3. The V call is TRBV11-2, the J call TRBJ2-5; D uncertain. The tail of the sequence fits TRBJ2-7 better, so the J call may be wrong. Germline lookup yields CDR1 SGHAT and CDR2 FQNNGV. This CDR3 is built from 14 residues. The CDR3: CASSLGLGLYEQYF. The CDR3 nucleotides read TGTGCCAGCAGCTTAGGTTTGGGTCTGTACGAGCAGTACTTC.

The CDR3 sequence: CASSLRLAGDTGELFF. The CDR3, as DNA: TGTGCCAGCAGCTTACGGCTAGCGGGGGACACCGGGGAGCTGTTTTTT. The V and J genes are TRBV11-2 and TRBJ2-2; TRBD2 agrees at 10 bases. The length of the CDR3 is 16 residues. Per germline, CDR1 SGHAT and CDR2 FQNNGV. V lost 2 bases and J lost 3; bases outside the gene matches: 3.

V and J are TRBV11-2 and TRBJ2-3; 11 nucleotides match TRBD2. The CDR3 has 16 amino acids. CDR1 is SGHAT, CDR2 FQNNGV, per germline. With 3 bases clipped from V and 6 bases from J, the junction kept 8 bases outside the gene matches. In DNA, the CDR3 is TGTGCCAGCAGCTTTTTAGCGGGAGGGACGAGGGATACGCAGTATTTT. This gives the protein CASSFLAGGTRDTQYF.

The sample holds a few counts of this clone. The V gene is TRBV10-1, the J gene TRBJ2-7; 7 bases line up with TRBD2. This CDR3 contains 15 residues. CDR1 is WNHNN, CDR2 SYGVQD, per germline (reference sequence). Trimming at V came to 8 bases and at J to 3 bases, leaving 13 bases not matched to a gene. CDR3 sequence reads: CASGGTLGGSYEQYF. CDR3 coding DNA: TGCGCCAGCGGTGGGACTTTGGGCGGGAGCTACGAGCAGTACTTC.

This chain uses TRBV19 with TRBJ1-1; unclear D gene. Germline V gene lookup returns CDR1 LNHDA and CDR2 SQIVND (reference sequence). The CDR3 contains 10 residues. Trimming left V 5 bases short and J 11 bases short, with 9 bases between. Written as DNA, the CDR3 is TGTGCCAGTAGTGGGATGTTTGCTTTCTTT. Its protein is CASSGMFAFF.

This chain uses TRBV30 with TRBJ1-1; D is ambiguous. Trimming took off 1 base at V and 3 bases at J, with 6 bases between the two ends. Germline assignment: CDR1 GTSNPN and CDR2 SVGIG (reference sequence). The CDR3 is 12 residues long. In nucleotides, the CDR3 is TGTGCCTGGAGTGGAATGCACACTGAAGCTTTCTTT. It translates to CAWSGMHTEAFF.

J is TRBJ2-2 and V is TRBV27; TRBD1 aligns across 7 bases. This CDR3 region has 15 residues. V shed 5 bases and J 5 bases; nucleotides not matched to a gene: 8. Germline V CDR1 and CDR2: MNHEY, SMNVEV (reference sequence). In DNA, the CDR3 is TGTGCCAGCAGTCGGACAGGCCGGGTAACCGGGGAGCTGTTTTTT. Translation: CASSRTGRVTGELFF.

V gene TRBV18 combines with J gene TRBJ2-7; TRBD1 agrees at 12 bases. CDR1 KGHSH and CDR2 LQKENI come from the germline V gene. Trimming cost V 6 bases and J 7 bases; bases outside gene matches: 16. The CDR3 covers 17 residues. CDR3 loop: CASSPMTPGQGAREQYF. The CDR3 nucleotides are TGTGCCAGCTCCCCAATGACGCCGGGACAGGGGGCGAGGGAGCAGTACTTC.